This TCR beta chain was documented in a study of PD-L1 blockade in urothelial cancer. Study-level background: Blood analyses occurred 3 weeks (second dose) and 6 weeks post treatment start.

Repertoires were generated with immunoSEQ multiplex PCR, while TCRdb's copy carries only in-frame clones and drops some. Found here are approximately 65,000 clones, around 90% of them singletons; the top ten hold around 3.4%. The length of the CDR3 is 16 residues. The germline V gene encodes CDR1 MGHDK and CDR2 SYGVNS. V shed 6 bases and J 0 bases; nucleotides not matched to a gene: 6. The sequence was obtained from a man aged 60-69 years with urothelial cancer. The chain has TRBV25-1 and TRBJ2-1, with TRBD2 matching over 9 bases. Material: PBMCs, obtained around atezolizumab (anti-PD-L1) treatment. The CDR3 protein is CASRKISGSSYNEQFF. DNA of the CDR3: TGTGCCAGCAGAAAGATTAGCGGGAGCTCCTACAATGAGCAGTTCTTC.